Listed below are T cell receptor beta chains from one sample, sequenced in a study of shared clonotypes between healthy human individuals. Produced via immunoSEQ multiplex PCR; TCRdb's table is partial and in-frame only. This sample has 2 million to 2.5 million clones, with almost 96% found just once. Specimen: naive CD4+ T cells sorted from blood. Source of these receptors: a man between 18 and 29 years old in good health. CDR3s include the opening cysteine and the closing phenylalanine or tryptophan.

cdr3_aa: CASSSKAGTGDTQYF
v_call: TRBV5-4
j_call: TRBJ2-3

cdr3_aa: CASSPIAGVETQYF
v_call: TRBV18
j_call: TRBJ2-5

cdr3_aa: CASSIWTSGNSDTQYF
v_call: TRBV19
j_call: TRBJ2-3

cdr3_aa: CASSLSRQGLGYTF
v_call: TRBV5-6
j_call: TRBJ1-2

cdr3_aa: CASSLGRGDTQYF
v_call: TRBV5-1
j_call: TRBJ2-3

cdr3_aa: CASSPRTSGLQETQYF
v_call: TRBV7-9
j_call: TRBJ2-5

cdr3_aa: CASSPPTGLGSYEQYF
v_call: TRBV18
j_call: TRBJ2-7

cdr3_aa: CASSLRGDSPLHF
v_call: TRBV5-6
j_call: TRBJ1-6

cdr3_aa: CAITGGATEAFF
v_call: TRBV10-3
j_call: TRBJ1-1

cdr3_aa: CASSPPIGGGEETQYF
v_call: TRBV18
j_call: TRBJ2-5

cdr3_aa: CASSQDPTIYYEQYF
v_call: TRBV11-2
j_call: TRBJ2-7

cdr3_aa: CASSLGRGHGVPYEQYF
v_call: TRBV7-6
j_call: TRBJ2-7

cdr3_aa: CASSPGAGSQPQHF
v_call: TRBV2
j_call: TRBJ1-5

cdr3_aa: CAINRGEPTDTQYF
v_call: TRBV10-3
j_call: TRBJ2-3

cdr3_aa: CASSPPQGRLGYTF
v_call: TRBV18
j_call: TRBJ1-2

cdr3_aa: CATSRGRLAGVGTDTQYF
v_call: TRBV15
j_call: TRBJ2-3

cdr3_aa: CASSIAGQTGELFF
v_call: TRBV19
j_call: TRBJ2-2

cdr3_aa: CASRGWENQPQHF
v_call: TRBV6-6
j_call: TRBJ1-5

cdr3_aa: CASSESEYVGETQYF
v_call: TRBV2
j_call: TRBJ2-5

cdr3_aa: CASSLTEGSARSGANVLTF
v_call: TRBV11-2
j_call: TRBJ2-6

cdr3_aa: CASSWTGRGANVLTF
v_call: TRBV6-5
j_call: TRBJ2-6

cdr3_aa: CASSYGLADSGNTIYF
v_call: TRBV18
j_call: TRBJ1-3

cdr3_aa: CASSRDSANTGELFF
v_call: TRBV9
j_call: TRBJ2-2

cdr3_aa: CASSSGSNYGYTF
v_call: TRBV6-6
j_call: TRBJ1-2

cdr3_aa: CASSFDGERGNTIYF
v_call: TRBV7-9
j_call: TRBJ1-3

cdr3_aa: CASSVGTGASGANVLTF
v_call: TRBV2
j_call: TRBJ2-6

cdr3_aa: CSAIQQETQYF
v_call: TRBV20-1
j_call: TRBJ2-5

cdr3_aa: CASSPIPGQKNEQFF
v_call: TRBV5-1
j_call: TRBJ2-1